This entry features one TCR beta chain sequence. Trimming removed 4 bases at V and 7 bases at J, with 13 bases between. The CDR3 length is 12 residues. Looked up from germline, CDR1 is SQVTM and CDR2 is ANQGSEA. The sample comes from a study of blood T cell repertoires in COVID-19. For the study at large: The study drew acute and convalescent COVID-19 samples from the United States, Italy and Spain. T cells, B-cell-depleted T cells, or PBMCs provided the cDNA or gDNA that served as material.

As originally analysed: By means of reference gene primer amplification, nucleated cell counts were estimated. TCRdb's table, derived via immunoSEQ multiplex PCR, lists solely in-frame clones and lacks some. The V and J calls and clone size are taken from that table; D and trimming were inferred from the DNA. The sample includes tens of thousands of clones, about 92% seen only once; the top ten take roughly 6.4%. The chain couples TRBV29-1 to TRBJ1-2; unclear D gene. The clonotype originates from a woman aged 55-69 years with active COVID-19. Sample: peripheral blood. DNA for the CDR3: TGCAGCGTTGGGGCAGCTGGTGGTGGCTACACCTTC. Translating it yields CSVGAAGGGYTF. Drawing the rest from reference TRBV29-1 and TRBJ1-2, the complete variable domain is SAVISQKPSRDICQRGTSLTIQCQVDSQVTMMFWYRQQPGQSLTLIATANQGSEATYESGFVIDKFPISRPNLTFSTLTVSNMSPEDSSIYLCSVGAAGGGYTFGSGTRLTVV.